The 15 T cell receptor beta chains reported below all come from one sample, sequenced in a study of identical twins. One entry per CDR3 protein, called by TCRdb with MiXCR from the 5' RACE reads. The sample includes 700,000 to 950,000 distinct CDR3 sequences, 12% of them seen just once. This sample was shared with a second study, whose subject was yellow fever vaccine responses in identical twins.

Sequenced input: PBMCs. All receptors come from a woman between 18 and 29 years old in good health.

The chain combines TRBV27 with TRBJ2-5; D is tentatively TRBD1 or TRBD2 (5 bases each). The CDR3 totals 15 residues. The germline gives CDR1 MNHEY, CDR2 SMNVEV (reference sequence). V was clipped by 5 bases and J by 2 bases, with 15 bases between them. The chain's CDR3 is CASSPLGTPQETQYF. For the CDR3, the DNA is TGTGCCAGCAGTCCCCTAGGGACCCCGCAAGAGACCCAGTACTTC.

In its sample, this clonotype was seen a few times. This rearrangement joins TRBV10-3 to TRBJ1-5; D gene uncertain. Trimming shortened V by 5 bases and J by 5 bases, and 10 bases separated the two germline ends. Germline V gene lookup returns CDR1 ENHRY and CDR2 SYGVKD. The CDR3 loop spans 13 amino acids. The CDR3, as DNA: TGTGCCATCAGTACGATGGTTGATCAGCCCCAGCATTTT. Translated, it gives CAISTMVDQPQHF.

Only a few counts were recorded for this clonotype. This sequence joins TRBV18 and TRBJ1-1, with D unresolved. This CDR3 is 12 amino acids long. V lost 3 bases, J lost 5 bases, and 7 bases lay in between. Germline assignment: CDR1 KGHSH and CDR2 LQKENI. CDR3 sequence (DNA): TGTGCCAGCTCACCTGTGTTAACTGAAGCTTTCTTT. Translating gives CASSPVLTEAFF.

The V gene is TRBV5-1, the J gene TRBJ2-7, with 12 bases matching TRBD1. J was trimmed by 3 bases and V by 3 bases; bases with no gene match: 4. This CDR3 has 15 amino acids. Per germline, CDR1 SGHRS and CDR2 YFSETQ. CDR3 DNA sequence: TGCGCCAGCAGCTGGGGGACAGGGGGCGTCTACGAGCAGTACTTC. This encodes CASSWGTGGVYEQYF.

This clonotype showed up just a few times. The gene calls are TRBV7-9 and TRBJ2-7; D not certain. The CDR3 contains 14 residues. Per germline, CDR1 SEHNR and CDR2 FQNEAQ (reference sequence). The germline V and J ends were trimmed by 4 bases and 2 bases, with 12 bases remaining between them. CDR3 region: CASSSTGGPYEQYF. In DNA form, the CDR3 reads TGTGCCAGCAGCTCGACCGGCGGACCCTACGAGCAGTACTTC. Combining the CDR3 with reference TRBV7-9 and TRBJ2-7 gives the whole variable domain DTGVSQNPRHKITKRGQNVTFRCDPISEHNRLYWYRQTLGQGPEFLTYFQNEAQLEKSRLLSDRFSAERPKGSFSTLEIQRTEQGDSAMYLCASSSTGGPYEQYFGPGTRLTVT.

This clonotype turned up a few times. V gene TRBV7-2 combines with J gene TRBJ2-1; no firm D call. This CDR3 region has 15 residues. V lost 0 bases and J 2 bases, leaving 8 bases between the germline ends. Germline V gives CDR1 SGHTA, CDR2 FQGNSA. The CDR3 is CASSLAPTTYNEQFF. Written as DNA, the CDR3 is TGTGCCAGCAGCTTAGCTCCCACAACCTACAATGAGCAGTTCTTC.

This chain uses TRBV19 with TRBJ2-5, with 9 nucleotides matching TRBD1. CDR1 and CDR2 from the germline V gene are LNHDA and SQIVND (reference sequence). The J segment lost 2 bases and the V segment lost 7 bases, leaving 5 bases of the junction unmatched. This CDR3 spans 14 amino acids. CDR3 DNA: TGTGCCAGTATCCGAGGGACAGGGCAAGAGACCCAGTACTTC. Translation gives CASIRGTGQETQYF. The entire variable domain, with the rest obtained from reference TRBV19 and TRBJ2-5, is as follows: DGGITQSPKYLFRKEGQNVTLSCEQNLNHDAMYWYRQDPGQGLRLIYYSQIVNDFQKGDIAEGYSVSREKKESFPLTVTSAQKNPTAFYLCASIRGTGQETQYFGPGTRLLVL.

This chain links TRBV5-1 with TRBJ2-7; D remains ambiguous. The CDR3 contains 17 residues. V shed 1 base and J shed 4 bases, with 21 bases lying between them. Germline V gene data show CDR1 as SGHRS and CDR2 as YFSETQ. CDR3 in DNA: TGCGCCAGCAGCTTGCGTTTTCAACAGTCACTTCCATACGAGCAGTACGTC. This codes for CASSLRFQQSLPYEQYV.

This clonotype was seen ten or more times. The chain employs TRBV12-3 or TRBV12-4 and TRBJ2-3, with D possibly matching TRBD2 (6 bases). The V end was cut by 5 bases, the J end by 2 bases, with 20 bases between. The CDR3 has 17 residues. The CDR3: CASSPSPGRESTDTQYF. In DNA form, the CDR3 reads TGTGCCAGCAGTCCCTCCCCGGGACGGGAGTCCACAGATACGCAGTATTTT.

The sample holds a few counts of this clonotype. This chain joins TRBV10-2 and TRBJ2-3; 8 bases align to TRBD2. Germline trimming cut 4 bases from V and 4 bases from J; bases unmatched to any gene: 7. The CDR3 has 15 residues. Germline V gene lookup returns CDR1 WSHSY and CDR2 SAAADI. CDR3 bases: TGCGCCAGCAGTGTTACACCCGGGGGGGCAGATACGCAGTATTTT. Residues: CASSVTPGGADTQYF.

Concerning this clonotype itself: The CDR3 ends on some other residue instead of the conserved phenylalanine or tryptophan, so this is likely a read error. This chain joins TRBV5-6 and TRBJ2-7; 10 bases agree with TRBD1. J gave up 3 bases and V 3 bases, and 3 bases lay outside the gene matches. This CDR3 is 14 amino acids long. CDR1 is SGHDT and CDR2 is YYEEEE in the germline V gene. The CDR3, as DNA: TGTGCCAGCAGCTCTCGGACAGGGGGCTACGAGCAGTACATC. Translation gives CASSSRTGGYEQYI.

This clonotype was seen ten or more times. The rearrangement uses TRBV20-1 and TRBJ2-1, with 10 bases fitting TRBD1. There are 14 residues in the CDR3. V dropped 5 bases and J dropped 4; count of bases not matched to a gene: 5. Germline V gene sequence: CDR1 DFQATT, CDR2 SNEGSKA (reference sequence). Written as DNA, the CDR3 is TGCAGTGCTCTTCGACAGGGGGCGTACAATGAGCAGTTCTTC. This gives the protein CSALRQGAYNEQFF.

This clonotype was picked up a small number of times. The genes are TRBV12-3 or TRBV12-4 and TRBJ1-4; D perhaps matches TRBD1 (5 bases). This CDR3 spans 14 amino acids. Between the trimmed V and J ends, which lost 3 bases and 6 bases, there was a span of 11 bases. CDR3 coding DNA: TGTGCCAGCAGTTTGGGGGTAATTCATGAAAAACTGTTTTTT. It is translated as CASSLGVIHEKLFF.

This clonotype was detected a few times. J is TRBJ1-1 and V is TRBV9, with no clear D. Germline V gene data show CDR1 as SGDLS and CDR2 as YYNGEE. Trimming removed 7 bases at V and 0 bases at J, with 7 bases between. The CDR3 totals 12 residues. CDR3 region: CASGSVNTEAFF. DNA for the CDR3: TGTGCCAGCGGGTCAGTGAACACTGAAGCTTTCTTT.

This chain links TRBV7-9 with TRBJ2-5, with D possibly TRBD1 on 6 matching bases. Per germline, CDR1 SEHNR and CDR2 FQNEAQ (reference sequence). Trimming took 7 bases from V and 6 from J, leaving 12 bases between them. The CDR3 runs 12 residues. CDR3 nucleotide sequence: TGTGCCAGCACTACAGGGCTGAAGACCCAGTACTTC. Amino acid sequence: CASTTGLKTQYF.